The clone carrying this T cell receptor (beta chain) appeared many times. Its target is unknown. With 2 bases removed from V and 5 bases from J, the gap between germline ends came to 14 bases. CDR1 and CDR2 from the germline V gene are MNHEY and SMNVEV (reference sequence). The CDR3 is 15 amino acids. The sample belongs to a study of T cell repertoires in cytomegalovirus infection. Whole-study context: Public TCR beta signatures were indicative of both CMV infection and a matching HLA type.

General study results and limits: Cumulative frequency (of public TCR beta family members) identified carriers of CMV plus the relevant HLA.

TCRdb independently ran MiXCR on the reads; one entry per CDR3 protein. The sample has approximately 500,000 distinct CDR3 sequences; around 11% are singletons. The source material was PBMCs. This receptor was obtained from a human donor in good health (CMV status not recorded). Some clones in this sample may be carry-over from other donors' samples. V and J are TRBV27 and TRBJ2-3; TRBD1 might be the D (5 bases). The CDR3 is CASSLRVPQGDTQYF. CDR3 nucleotide sequence: TGTGCCAGCAGTTTACGGGTCCCTCAGGGAGATACGCAGTATTTT.